The rows below give T cell receptor beta chains drawn from one sample of a study of monozygotic twins with cystic fibrosis. Some clones are missing from TCRdb's copy, which holds only in-frame ones; the method was immunoSEQ multiplex PCR. The table lists some 15,000 clones, roughly 81% of them singletons. The sample was blood. The receptors were sampled from a boy aged 5-17 years with cystic fibrosis. CDR3s include the opening cysteine and the closing phenylalanine or tryptophan. D genes are given only for firm matches. Where a row states a size, it is once, few, many or the class of an expanded clone; other rows omit it.

D | length | size | J | V | DNA | CDR3
TRBD1 | 14 | . | TRBJ2-5 | TRBV29-1 | TGCAGCGTAGGCCCCGACAGGGGTGGGGAGACCCAGTACTTC | CSVGPDRGGETQYF
. | 15 | . | TRBJ2-3 | TRBV7-7 | TGTGCTAGCAGCTTAGGCCCAACTGGCACAGATACGCAGTATTTT | CASSLGPTGTDTQYF
TRBD2 | 16 | . | TRBJ2-2 | TRBV13 | TGTGCCAGCAGCCAGACTAGCGGGGGGCTCACCGGGGAGCTGTTTTTT | CASSQTSGGLTGELFF
. | 17 | . | TRBJ2-3 | TRBV5-1 | TGCGCCAGCAGCTTGAGTTCCGGGTCTCCCGATGGGGATACGCAGTATTTT | CASSLSSGSPDGDTQYF
. | 15 | once | TRBJ2-5 | TRBV6-6 | TGTGCCAGCAGTACCCAGGACAGAGCCCAAGAGACCCAGTACTTC | CASSTQDRAQETQYF
. | 12 | . | TRBJ2-2 | TRBV7-9 | TGTGCCAGCAGCTTCGACACCGGGGAGCTGTTTTTT | CASSFDTGELFF
. | 15 | . | TRBJ1-1 | TRBV27 | TGTGCCAGCATCCAAACCCAGACAGGTCCCTTTGAAGCTTTCTTT | CASIQTQTGPFEAFF
. | 14 | . | TRBJ1-6 | TRBV5-1 | TGCGCCAGCAGCCTCGTTTCGGGGTCCTCACCCCTCCACTTT | CASSLVSGSSPLHF
TRBD2 | 16 | . | TRBJ2-2 | TRBV5-1 | TGCGCCAGCAGCTTGCTAGCGGGAGGAGAGACCGGGGAGCTGTTTTTT | CASSLLAGGETGELFF
TRBD2 | 18 | . | TRBJ2-3 | TRBV27 | TGTGCCAGCAGTTCAGAACCTAGCGGGAGTTGGTTGGCAGATACGCAGTATTTT | CASSSEPSGSWLADTQYF
. | 20 | . | TRBJ1-1 | TRBV5-1 | TGCGCCAGCAGCTTTGTTGGGGCAGGGGTCAAGCCTCGACTAAACACTGAAGCTTTCTTT | CASSFVGAGVKPRLNTEAFF
. | 14 | few | TRBJ1-1 | TRBV7-9 | TGTGCCAGCAGCCGTCCGGGTCGGGGGATCGAAGCTTTCTTT | CASSRPGRGIEAFF
TRBD2 | 14 | . | TRBJ2-1 | TRBV6-1 | TGTGCCCACAGGAGCGGGGGGGCCGACAATGAGCAGTTCTTC | CAHRSGGADNEQFF
. | 12 | few | TRBJ1-2 | TRBV2 | TGTGCCAGCAGCCGACAGTACTATGGCTACACCTTC | CASSRQYYGYTF
TRBD2 | 15 | few | TRBJ2-7 | TRBV7-9 | TGTGCCAGCAGCTCGCGTAGCGGGAGTGGCAAGGAGCAGTACTTC | CASSSRSGSGKEQYF
TRBD2 | 16 | . | TRBJ2-7 | TRBV7-9 | TGTGCCAGCAGCCCGGCTTCCGTAGCGGGAGCCTACGAGCAGTACTTC | CASSPASVAGAYEQYF
TRBD1 | 14 | . | TRBJ1-4 | TRBV7-9 | TGTGCCAGCAGCACCGACAGGGGGCATCGAAAACTGTTTTTT | CASSTDRGHRKLFF
. | 15 | once | TRBJ2-5 | TRBV7-9 | TGTGCCAGCAGCGCCCGGGGACTTTCCCAAGAGACCCAGTACTTC | CASSARGLSQETQYF
TRBD1 | 15 | . | TRBJ1-5 | TRBV4-2 | TGTGCCAGCAGCCAAGATGGACAGGGCAATCAGCCCCAGCATTTT | CASSQDGQGNQPQHF
. | 15 | . | TRBJ2-2 | TRBV28 | TGTGCCAGCAGTTTAGTTCCCTCTTTGTCCGGGGAGCTGTTTTTT | CASSLVPSLSGELFF
. | 20 | . | TRBJ2-6 | TRBV4-1 | TGCGCCAGCAGCCAAGTTTGGGGACCTCGATATTACTCTGGGGCCAACGTCCTGACTTTC | CASSQVWGPRYYSGANVLTF
. | 14 | . | TRBJ2-7 | TRBV9 | TGTGCCAGCAGCGTAGATCCAGGACCCTACGAGCAGTACTTC | CASSVDPGPYEQYF
. | 13 | . | TRBJ2-2 | TRBV5-1 | TGCGCCAGCCGGGACACCTACACCGGGGAGCTGTTTTTT | CASRDTYTGELFF
TRBD2 | 14 | . | TRBJ2-5 | TRBV7-6 | TGTGCCAGCAGCGTCCTAGCGGGGTCTGAGACCCAGTACTTC | CASSVLAGSETQYF
TRBD1 | 14 | . | TRBJ1-6 | TRBV10-3 | TGTGCCATCAGTGTCGGACAGGCTAATTCACCCCTCCACTTT | CAISVGQANSPLHF
. | 16 | . | TRBJ2-3 | TRBV4-2 | TGTGCCAGCAGCCAAGCAGATCGACCGGGGACGGATACGCAGTATTTT | CASSQADRPGTDTQYF
. | 13 | . | TRBJ2-7 | TRBV7-9 | TGTGCCAGCAGCTTAGGACAGGTCTACGAGCAGTACTTC | CASSLGQVYEQYF
. | 15 | few | TRBJ1-4 | TRBV4-1 | TGCGCCAGCAGCCAAGTCGGCGGGGATAATGAAAAACTGTTTTTT | CASSQVGGDNEKLFF
. | 16 | . | TRBJ2-3 | TRBV2 | TGTGCCAGCAGGGTAGGACTTAGCAGAACCACAGATACGCAGTATTTT | CASRVGLSRTTDTQYF
TRBD1 | 13 | . | TRBJ2-5 | TRBV19 | TGTGCCAGTGGGGACAGAGTCCAAGAGACCCAGTACTTC | CASGDRVQETQYF
. | 16 | once | TRBJ2-7 | TRBV4-1 | TGCGCCAGCAGCCAAGATGGATCCGGGATGCGCTACGAGCAGTACTTC | CASSQDGSGMRYEQYF
TRBD1 | 14 | . | TRBJ2-1 | TRBV5-4 | TGTGCCAGCAGAGAAGGACAGGAAGTTAATGAGCAGTTCTTC | CASREGQEVNEQFF
. | 14 | . | TRBJ2-7 | TRBV2 | TGTGCCAGCAGTGAGACGACAGGATTAGACGAGCAGTACTTC | CASSETTGLDEQYF
TRBD1 | 15 | . | TRBJ2-7 | TRBV9 | TGTGCCAGCAGCGGAGGGACAGGGACGTTCTACGAGCAGTACTTC | CASSGGTGTFYEQYF
. | 16 | once | TRBJ1-4 | TRBV15 | TGTGCCACCAGCAGAGATGGGGGGGCGACTAATGAAAAACTGTTTTTT | CATSRDGGATNEKLFF
TRBD2 | 13 | few | TRBJ2-7 | TRBV10-3 | TGTGCCATCAAGCGGGGGGGCGGCTACGAGCAGTACTTC | CAIKRGGGYEQYF
. | 14 | . | TRBJ2-1 | TRBV6-1 | TGTGCCAGCACCGACTGGAGCTCCTACAATGAGCAGTTCTTC | CASTDWSSYNEQFF
. | 12 | . | TRBJ1-2 | TRBV5-6 | TGTGCCAGCAGCTTTCAGGGAAGTGGCTACACCTTC | CASSFQGSGYTF
. | 13 | . | TRBJ1-6 | TRBV14 | TGTGCCAGCAGCCAAAGGGGTAATTCACCCCTCCACTTT | CASSQRGNSPLHF
. | 15 | . | TRBJ2-2 | TRBV19 | TGTGCCAGTAGTATGATTAGGGACTACACCGGGGAGCTGTTTTTT | CASSMIRDYTGELFF
. | 13 | . | TRBJ2-7 | TRBV7-6 | TGTGCCACCTCGGGCGGCAGCACCTACGAGCAGTACTTC | CATSGGSTYEQYF
. | 15 | . | TRBJ1-5 | TRBV13 | TGTGCCAGCAGCATTAGGGGTCTGAGCAATCAGCCCCAGCATTTT | CASSIRGLSNQPQHF
. | 16 | . | TRBJ2-1 | TRBV5-1 | TGCGCCAGCAGCCCCCGGGACCCCGGCTCCTACAATGAGCAGTTCTTC | CASSPRDPGSYNEQFF
TRBD1 | 13 | . | TRBJ2-5 | TRBV30 | TGTGCCATCAGACAGGGGGCGCGGGAGACCCAGTACTTC | CAIRQGARETQYF
TRBD2 | 14 | . | TRBJ2-7 | TRBV30 | TGTGCCTCACGTCCTAGCGGGGCAACTTACGAGCAGTACTTC | CASRPSGATYEQYF
TRBD2 | 18 | . | TRBJ2-1 | TRBV5-1 | TGCGCCAGCAGCTTGGACCCTGCTAGCGGGGGGGGATACAATGAGCAGTTCTTC | CASSLDPASGGGYNEQFF
TRBD1 | 16 | . | TRBJ2-7 | TRBV30 | TGTGCCTGGAGTGCCCGCGGGACAGGCGACTCCTACGAGCAGTACTTC | CAWSARGTGDSYEQYF
. | 15 | . | TRBJ1-2 | TRBV19 | TGTGCCAGTAGTATTTACGAGGGGGGGAACTATGGCTACACCTTC | CASSIYEGGNYGYTF
. | 17 | . | TRBJ1-1 | TRBV28 | TGTGCCAGCAGCCTAAGCGGGGTAGCCCTTGCAAACACTGAAGCTTTCTTT | CASSLSGVALANTEAFF
. | 15 | . | TRBJ2-3 | TRBV5-4 | TGTGCCAGCAGCGCGAACAGGTTAAGCACAGATACGCAGTATTTT | CASSANRLSTDTQYF
. | 16 | once | TRBJ1-4 | TRBV7-9 | TGTGCCAGCAGCCGACTCGTTGGTTTAGCTAATGAAAAACTGTTTTTT | CASSRLVGLANEKLFF
TRBD1 | 15 | . | TRBJ2-3 | TRBV7-3 | TGTGCCAGCAGCTTTCAGGGGGCAGAGACAGATACGCAGTATTTT | CASSFQGAETDTQYF
. | 12 | . | TRBJ1-2 | TRBV5-1 | TGCGCCAGCAGCTTGCCCGGGCACGGCTACACCTTC | CASSLPGHGYTF